The 26 T cell receptor beta chains listed next were all sequenced from one sample in a study of OX40 agonist ivuxolimab in advanced cancers. Sequencing was performed with immunoSEQ multiplex PCR; in TCRdb, only in-frame clones are kept and a portion is missing. The repertoire has more than 10,000 clones, approximately 84% of them found once; the top ten carry less than 45%. The sequencing here drew on CD4+ or CD8+ T cells sorted from blood, taken in a trial of the OX40 agonist ivuxolimab. These receptors all come from an adult with an advanced solid tumor such as melanoma, head and neck, liver or kidney cancer.

Turning to this clone: Germline and junction disagree at one end, which may indicate a read error. The rearrangement links TRBV5-6 to TRBJ2-3, with 9 bases aligning to TRBD1. Germline V gives CDR1 SGHDT, CDR2 YYEEEE. This CDR3 is 12 amino acids long. This CDR3 reads CASSPPGQGRHF. The CDR3 region has the DNA TGTGCCAGCAGCCCACCGGGACAGGGACGGCATTTT.

The CDR3 DNA reads TGTGCCAGCAGTGCTGAGGGGCCCTCCAATGAGCAGTTCTTC. It is translated as CASSAEGPSNEQFF. This chain links TRBV6-4 with TRBJ2-1; perhaps D is TRBD1 or TRBD2 (5 bases each). From germline, CDR1 is MRHNA and CDR2 SNTAGT. The CDR3 length is 14 residues. Trimming removed 4 bases at V and 6 bases at J, with 13 bases between.

The J gene is TRBJ1-5, the V gene TRBV20-1; D is undetermined. The germline V and J ends were trimmed by 6 bases and 8 bases, with 8 bases remaining between them. CDR3 length: 10 amino acids. The V gene's germline CDR1 is DFQATT and CDR2 SNEGSKA (reference sequence). The CDR3 DNA reads TGCAGTGCGGCAGCTGAGCCCCAGCATTTT. Its translation is CSAAAEPQHF.

This sequence joins TRBV5-6 and TRBJ1-1; 8 bases line up with TRBD1. CDR1 and CDR2 from the germline V gene are SGHDT and YYEEEE. The trim removed 5 bases at V and 0 bases at J, leaving 9 bases unmatched. The CDR3 totals 16 residues. The chain's CDR3 is CASRGQEQFMNTEAFF. The CDR3 DNA is TGTGCCAGCAGGGGACAGGAGCAGTTCATGAACACTGAAGCTTTCTTT. The full variable domain, in which reference TRBV5-6 and TRBJ1-1 provide the parts outside the CDR3, is DAGVTQSPTHLIKTRGQQVTLRCSPKSGHDTVSWYQQALGQGPQFIFQYYEEEERQRGNFPDRFSGHQFPNYSSELNVNALLLGDSALYLCASRGQEQFMNTEAFFGQGTRLTVV.

This sequence joins TRBV11-2 and TRBJ2-7; D gene unclear. CDR3 length equals 14 residues. V lost 1 base and J 2 bases, leaving 9 bases between the germline ends. Germline values: CDR1 SGHAT, CDR2 FQNNGV. For the CDR3, the DNA is TGTGCCAGCAGCTTAGTCGGCGGTGCCTACGAGCAGTACTTC. It yields the protein CASSLVGGAYEQYF. Filled out from reference TRBV11-2 and TRBJ2-7, the complete variable domain reads EAGVAQSPRYKIIEKRQSVAFWCNPISGHATLYWYQQILGQGPKLLIQFQNNGVVDDSQLPKDRFSAERLKGVDSTLKIQPAKLEDSAVYLCASSLVGGAYEQYFGPGTRLTVT.

The chain combines TRBV5-4 with TRBJ2-1; no firm D call. The CDR3 has 15 amino acids. V lost 0 bases and J 0 bases, leaving 7 bases between the germline ends. Germline V gene data show CDR1 as SGHNT and CDR2 as YYREEE (reference sequence). The CDR3 DNA reads TGTGCCAGCAGCTTGGCTCGGAGCTCCTACAATGAGCAGTTCTTC. Translation gives CASSLARSSYNEQFF.

This clone was observed once. The chain is built from TRBV7-9 and TRBJ2-2; D remains ambiguous. The CDR3 sequence is 11 residues long. V was pared by 5 bases and J by 8 bases, with 6 bases between. Germline CDR1 reads SEHNR; CDR2 reads FQNEAQ (reference sequence). CDR3 amino acids: CASSRGGELFF. The CDR3 nucleotides are TGTGCCAGCAGCCGAGGAGGGGAGCTGTTTTTT.

The genes are TRBV28 and TRBJ1-2, with D tentatively TRBD1 (6 bases). CDR3 length: 14 amino acids. The germline V gene encodes CDR1 MDHEN and CDR2 SYDVKM. Trimming cost V 6 bases and J 4 bases, with 15 bases left between them. This CDR3 reads CASRLGGGGYGYTF. CDR3 in DNA: TGTGCCAGCAGATTGGGAGGGGGGGGCTATGGCTACACCTTC.

The chain links TRBV29-1 to TRBJ2-4; D may be TRBD1 or TRBD2 (5 bases each). CDR1 and CDR2 (germline): SQVTM, ANQGSEA. The germline V and J ends were trimmed by 7 bases and 5 bases, with 9 bases remaining between them. The CDR3 is made up of 11 amino acids. CDR3 DNA sequence: TGCAGCGCTAGGGACGAAAACATTCAGTACTTC. Encoded protein: CSARDENIQYF. Full variable domain (remainder filled in from reference TRBV29-1 and TRBJ2-4): SAVISQKPSRDICQRGTSLTIQCQVDSQVTMMFWYRQQPGQSLTLIATANQGSEATYESGFVIDKFPISRPNLTFSTLTVSNMSPEDSSIYLCSARDENIQYFGAGTRLSVL.

The chain employs TRBV7-9 and TRBJ2-6; TRBD2 matches at 8 bases. Per the germline V gene, CDR1 is SEHNR and CDR2 is FQNEAQ (reference sequence). V shed 5 bases and J 2 bases; nucleotides not matched to a gene: 8. This CDR3 has 17 residues. The CDR3, as DNA: TGTGCCAGCAGCCCGGGGGGGGAAGGTCCTGGGGCCAACGTCCTGACTTTC. This translates into CASSPGGEGPGANVLTF.

The chain is built from TRBV27 and TRBJ2-5; tentatively, D is TRBD2 (5 bases). Germline V gene sequence: CDR1 MNHEY, CDR2 SMNVEV (reference sequence). The CDR3 covers 15 residues. V was trimmed by 2 bases and J by 5 bases, leaving 15 bases between them. The CDR3 protein is CASSLLGSPHETQYF. The DNA for the CDR3 is TGTGCCAGCAGTTTACTGGGGAGCCCTCATGAGACCCAGTACTTC.

The V gene is TRBV19, the J gene TRBJ2-5; D gene uncertain. V lost 3 bases to trimming and J lost 4 bases, with 18 bases between them. Germline-derived CDR1 and CDR2 are LNHDA and SQIVND (reference sequence). The CDR3 length is 16 residues. In nucleotides, the CDR3 is TGTGCCAGTAGTATGAGAGGAACCCGGCTAATAGAGACCCAGTACTTC. Residues: CASSMRGTRLIETQYF.

The V gene is TRBV10-2, the J gene TRBJ2-1; 7 bases are a match to TRBD2. V lost 8 bases, J lost 0 bases, and 10 bases stayed unmatched. This CDR3 comprises 16 residues. The germline CDR1 and CDR2 sequences are WSHSY and SAAADI. This chain's CDR3 is CASSRGDGSSYNEQFF. Written as DNA, the CDR3 is TGCGCCAGCTCCCGGGGGGACGGGAGCTCCTACAATGAGCAGTTCTTC.

The chain combines TRBV19 with TRBJ2-2, with 12 bases that match TRBD1. The germline gives CDR1 LNHDA, CDR2 SQIVND (reference sequence). The CDR3 consists of 16 residues. V was clipped by 2 bases and J by 5 bases; unmatched bases: 3. The chain's CDR3 is CASSIRDRGRTGELFF. CDR3 nucleotide sequence: TGTGCCAGTAGTATAAGGGACAGGGGGCGAACCGGGGAGCTGTTTTTT.

The J gene is TRBJ1-1, the V gene TRBV7-2; weak D call: TRBD1 (5 bases). The CDR3 covers 17 residues. Germline V gene lookup returns CDR1 SGHTA and CDR2 FQGNSA. The V gene lost 5 bases and the J gene lost 0 bases, with 19 bases spanning the gap. CDR3 protein: CASSIPVGVKMNTEAFF. The CDR3 coding sequence is TGTGCCAGCAGCATACCGGTGGGGGTGAAGATGAACACTGAAGCTTTCTTT.

The V and J genes are TRBV6-6 and TRBJ1-1; no definite D call. CDR3 length equals 12 residues. Germline V CDR1 and CDR2: MNHNY, SVGAGI (reference sequence). The V end lost 2 bases, the J end lost 7 bases, and 8 bases lay between the germline ends. The DNA of the CDR3 is TGTGCCAGCAGTTACGGTTTAATTGAAGCTTTCTTT. Encoded protein: CASSYGLIEAFF.

V gene TRBV30 combines with J gene TRBJ2-7, with D possibly TRBD2 on 7 matching bases. Trimming cost V 0 bases and J 3 bases, with 9 bases left between them. The CDR3 runs 13 residues. Germline V gene lookup returns CDR1 GTSNPN and CDR2 SVGIG (reference sequence). The CDR3 bases are TGTGCCTGGAGTGTAGGGGGGGACTACGAGCAGTACTTC. Its translation is CAWSVGGDYEQYF.

The J gene is TRBJ2-2, the V gene TRBV7-2, with D unclear. In germline, CDR1 is SGHTA, CDR2 FQGNSA. V shed 3 bases and J shed 2 bases, with 4 bases lying between them. This CDR3 is 13 amino acids long. In DNA form, the CDR3 reads TGTGCCAGCAGCTTTCCAAACACCGGGGAGCTGTTTTTT. Its protein product is CASSFPNTGELFF.

V is TRBV15 and J is TRBJ2-3; D gene unclear. CDR3 length equals 16 residues. V gave up 1 base and J gave up 1 base, with 12 bases separating them. Looked up from germline, CDR1 is LNHNV and CDR2 is YYDKDF (reference sequence). The CDR3 DNA reads as TGTGCCACCAGCAGAGGACTCCCGGAGCGCACAGATACGCAGTATTTT. Residues: CATSRGLPERTDTQYF.

Turning to this clone: Its ends do not fully match the called genes, so a read error is possible. The rearrangement uses TRBV9 and TRBJ1-1; 7 positions match TRBD1. The CDR3 extends over 16 amino acids. Germline CDR1 reads SGDLS; CDR2 reads YYNGEE. The chain's CDR3 is CASGVSRDSLNTEAFF. The CDR3 DNA follows: TGTGCCAGCGGCGTAAGCCGGGACAGTTTGAACACTGAAGCTTTCTTT.

V gene TRBV7-8 combines with J gene TRBJ2-2; 10 bases are a match to TRBD2. Germline V CDR1 and CDR2: SGHVS, FQNEAQ. Unmatched junction bases numbered 13, after V lost 4 bases and J lost 2 bases. The CDR3 has 19 amino acids. For the CDR3, the DNA is TGTGCCAGCAGCTCTAAGGGGTCTAGCGGGGGCATAAACACCGGGGAGCTGTTTTTT. This translates into CASSSKGSSGGINTGELFF.

This clone came up once. The chain combines TRBV4-3 with TRBJ1-1; 11 bases are a match to TRBD1. Germline assignment: CDR1 LGHNA and CDR2 YSLEER. This CDR3 comprises 16 residues. V was pared by 4 bases and J by 0 bases, with 4 bases of the junction left unmatched. The CDR3 region is CASSPDRGRMNTEAFF. In DNA, the CDR3 is TGCGCCAGCAGCCCGGACAGGGGGCGCATGAACACTGAAGCTTTCTTT.

The V gene is TRBV5-1, the J gene TRBJ2-3; 9 bases fit TRBD2. CDR1 and CDR2 (germline): SGHRS, YFSETQ. This CDR3 spans 16 amino acids. V lost 1 base to trimming and J lost 3 bases; unmatched junction nucleotides: 6. The CDR3 DNA sequence: TGCGCCAGCAGCTTGAGGGGCGGGAGGGAGACAGATACGCAGTATTTT. This gives the protein CASSLRGGRETDTQYF.

This chain uses TRBV27 with TRBJ2-5; 8 bases are shared with TRBD2. CDR1 is MNHEY and CDR2 is SMNVEV in the germline V gene (reference sequence). V shed 2 bases, J shed 5 bases, and the junction held 7 bases outside the gene matches. CDR3 length: 15 residues. CDR3 loop: CASSLQSGSEETQYF. Written as DNA, the CDR3 is TGTGCCAGCAGTTTACAAAGCGGGAGCGAGGAGACCCAGTACTTC.

This chain uses TRBV7-9 with TRBJ1-1; D might be TRBD1 (5 bases). CDR1 is SEHNR, CDR2 FQNEAQ, per germline (reference sequence). The CDR3 runs 16 residues. Trimming took 3 bases from V and 1 from J, leaving 15 bases between them. CDR3 loop: CASSFPRDQPNTEAFF. CDR3 DNA sequence: TGTGCCAGCAGCTTCCCCAGGGACCAGCCGAACACTGAAGCTTTCTTT.

The V and J genes are TRBV27 and TRBJ2-3; 10 nucleotides agree with TRBD2. The germline V gene has CDR1 MNHEY and CDR2 SMNVEV (reference sequence). The V and J ends lost 2 bases and 0 bases, in that order; junction bases with no gene match: 17. This CDR3 has 21 amino acids. The CDR3: CASSLAGYLAGVGWSTDTQYF. CDR3 in DNA: TGTGCCAGCAGTTTAGCGGGCTACCTAGCGGGAGTGGGTTGGAGCACAGATACGCAGTATTTT.